This T cell receptor beta chain emerged from a study of control samples from healthy donors and cancer patients. Clones were read by immunoSEQ multiplex PCR, and TCRdb kept only the in-frame ones, dropping some. The table lists 200,000 to 250,000 clones, just under 95% of them singletons. Germline CDR1 and CDR2: SGHRS and YFSETQ. V was clipped by 0 bases and J by 6 bases; unmatched bases: 7. The CDR3 is made up of 16 amino acids. This chain uses TRBV5-1 with TRBJ2-3; 10 bases align to TRBD1. Sample: blood. The sequence derives from a man aged 50 to 59 in good health. DNA of the CDR3: TGCGCCAGCAGCTTGGCGACAGGGGGCCTTTGGGATACGCAGTATTTT. Protein product: CASSLATGGLWDTQYF.